Listed below are T cell receptor beta chains from one sample, sequenced in a study of cytomegalovirus exposure and HLA in healthy donors. Method: immunoSEQ multiplex PCR; TCRdb's copy keeps in-frame clones and lacks some. The data contain 250,000 to 400,000 clones, approximately 86% of them singletons. Sequenced input: PBMCs. The source of these receptors is a woman in her 30s in good health and CMV-seropositive. Both conserved end residues are part of each CDR3. The D gene is left open where the match is weak. Expanded clones get a size class; other rows say once, few or many, or leave the size out.

>NA|NA|TRBJ2-1|TRBV11-1
CASSHREVPDWEQFF
TGTGCCAGCAGCCATCGGGAAGTCCCTGACTGGGAGCAGTTCTTC
>NA|NA|TRBJ1-1|TRBV5-6
CASSLDSPNTEAFF
TGTGCCAGCAGTCTGGACAGCCCGAACACTGAAGCTTTCTTT
>NA|TRBD1|TRBJ1-2|TRBV6-1
CASSERGQGILYGYTF
TGTGCCAGCAGTGAACGGGGACAGGGGATACTCTATGGCTACACCTTC
>NA|TRBD2|TRBJ2-1|TRBV29-1
CSVRTSGSIYNEQFF
TGCAGCGTCCGGACTAGCGGGAGTATTTACAATGAGCAGTTCTTC
>NA|TRBD2|TRBJ2-7|TRBV11-1
CASSPRTSIIYEQYF
TGTGCCAGCAGCCCTCGGACTAGCATAATCTACGAGCAGTACTTC
>few|TRBD1|TRBJ2-7|TRBV15
CATSRDGTGTYEQYF
TGTGCCACCAGCAGAGATGGGACAGGGACCTACGAGCAGTACTTC
>NA|NA|TRBJ1-4|TRBV2
CASSEWGLDEKLFF
TGTGCCAGCAGTGAATGGGGATTAGATGAAAAACTGTTTTTT
>NA|TRBD1|TRBJ2-5|TRBV28
CASNKPRGLETQYF
TGTGCCAGCAATAAGCCCAGGGGGCTGGAGACCCAGTACTTC
>NA|NA|TRBJ1-3|TRBV4-3
CASSQAGGRGNTIYF
TGCGCCAGCAGCCAAGCGGGGGGTAGAGGAAACACCATATATTTT
>NA|TRBD1|TRBJ2-3|TRBV29-1
CSVEDPTGPRTDTQYF
TGCAGCGTTGAAGACCCGACAGGGCCGAGAACAGATACGCAGTATTTT
>NA|NA|TRBJ2-5|TRBV7-2
CASSFQETQYF
TGTGCCAGCAGCTTCCAGGAGACCCAGTACTTC
>NA|NA|TRBJ2-3|TRBV27
CASSPGGAAGTHWYF
TGTGCCAGCAGTCCTGGCGGAGCTGCCGGAACACATTGGTATTTT
>few|TRBD1|TRBJ1-5|TRBV7-2
CASSRDRGDNQPQHF
TGTGCCAGCAGCCGAGACAGGGGAGACAATCAGCCCCAGCATTTT
>NA|NA|TRBJ1-1|TRBV7-2
CASWPVFGGGSTEAFF
TGTGCCAGCTGGCCCGTTTTTGGGGGCGGGAGCACTGAAGCTTTCTTT
>NA|NA|TRBJ2-7|TRBV30
CAWSPTFGGEQYF
TGTGCCTGGTCCCCGACCTTTGGGGGCGAGCAGTACTTC
>NA|TRBD1|TRBJ1-2|TRBV28
CASSSPTGLGYGYTF
TGTGCCAGCAGTTCTCCGACAGGGCTCGGCTATGGCTACACCTTC
>NA|NA|TRBJ2-5|TRBV6-1
CASRGSGRETQYF
TGTGCCAGCAGGGGAAGCGGGCGGGAGACCCAGTACTTC
>NA|NA|TRBJ2-3|TRBV2
CASSENSGDTQYF
TGTGCCAGCAGTGAAAATTCAGGGGATACGCAGTATTTT
>NA|NA|TRBJ1-1|TRBV5-1
CASSPLGSLNTEAFF
TGCGCCAGCAGCCCCTTGGGGAGTCTGAACACTGAAGCTTTCTTT
>NA|NA|TRBJ2-3|TRBV4-2
CASSQERAPRTDTQYF
TGTGCCAGCAGCCAAGAACGGGCCCCCCGCACAGATACGCAGTATTTT
>NA|NA|TRBJ2-1|TRBV19
CASSISIGFEQFF
TGTGCCAGTAGTATCTCCATCGGGTTTGAGCAGTTCTTC
>NA|NA|TRBJ1-1|TRBV7-8
CASSSFNGANTEAFF
TGTGCCAGCAGCTCTTTTAATGGCGCGAACACTGAAGCTTTCTTT
>few|NA|TRBJ1-1|TRBV2
CASSETSAGTEAFF
TGTGCCAGCAGTGAAACTTCTGCAGGCACTGAAGCTTTCTTT
>NA|NA|TRBJ2-5|TRBV29-1
CSVEGDWDTKETQYF
TGCAGCGTTGAGGGCGACTGGGACACGAAAGAGACCCAGTACTTC
>NA|TRBD1|TRBJ2-7|TRBV28
CASSSTGTGLPYEQYF
TGTGCCAGCAGTTCAACCGGGACAGGGCTGCCCTACGAGCAGTACTTC
>once|NA|TRBJ1-2|TRBV10-1
CASSESNRDKATVVNYGYTF
TGCGCCAGCAGTGAGTCGAATCGGGACAAGGCCACGGTTGTCAACTATGGCTACACCTTC
>NA|TRBD2|TRBJ2-7|TRBV9
CASTPGLADYEQYF
TGTGCCAGCACCCCGGGACTAGCGGATTACGAGCAGTACTTC
>NA|NA|TRBJ1-2|TRBV14
CASSPLRGYGYTF
TGTGCCAGCAGCCCTTTGAGGGGATATGGCTACACCTTC
>NA|TRBD1|TRBJ1-2|TRBV6-5
CASSPPGTGGRGYTF
TGTGCCAGCAGTCCCCCCGGGACAGGGGGCCGTGGCTACACCTTC
>NA|TRBD1|TRBJ1-3|TRBV11-2
CASSSSGDRAFRDTIYF
TGTGCCAGCAGCTCTTCGGGGGACAGGGCTTTTAGGGACACCATATATTTT
>NA|TRBD1|TRBJ2-7|TRBV30
CAWIGDRVGEQYF
TGTGCCTGGATTGGGGACAGGGTCGGCGAGCAGTACTTC
>NA|TRBD1|TRBJ1-1|TRBV10-3
CAIRGDGTGTLEAFF
TGTGCCATCAGAGGAGACGGGACAGGGACATTGGAAGCTTTCTTT
>NA|TRBD2|TRBJ2-2|TRBV15
CATSREGLAGNTGELFF
TGTGCCACCAGCAGAGAGGGACTAGCAGGGAACACCGGGGAGCTGTTTTTT
>NA|NA|TRBJ1-1|TRBV14
CASSQGRQWNTEAFF
TGTGCCAGCAGCCAGGGACGGCAATGGAACACTGAAGCTTTCTTT
>NA|NA|TRBJ2-3|TRBV30
CAWTAQDTQYF
TGTGCCTGGACGGCACAGGATACGCAGTATTTT
>NA|NA|TRBJ2-6|TRBV5-6
CASSLVDVDAGANVLTF
TGTGCCAGCAGCTTGGTAGACGTTGATGCTGGGGCCAACGTCCTGACTTTC
>NA|NA|TRBJ2-3|TRBV9
CASSVEDTQYF
TGTGCCAGCAGCGTGGAAGATACGCAGTATTTT
>NA|TRBD1|TRBJ2-4|TRBV5-4
CASSRDREVIQYF
TGTGCCAGCAGCCGGGACAGGGAGGTCATTCAGTACTTC
>NA|TRBD2|TRBJ2-7|TRBV29-1
CSVTGTSGVYEQYF
TGCAGCGTTACCGGGACTAGCGGAGTCTACGAGCAGTACTTC
>NA|TRBD1|TRBJ1-1|TRBV23-1
CASSQGPGGGTEAFF
TGCGCCAGCAGTCAGGGTCCAGGGGGAGGTACTGAAGCTTTCTTT
>NA|TRBD2|TRBJ2-1|TRBV2
CASSWTSGNEQFF
TGTGCCAGCAGCTGGACTAGTGGGAATGAGCAGTTCTTC
>NA|TRBD1|TRBJ2-3|TRBV27
CATRQGSTDTQYF
TGTGCCACCCGACAGGGGAGCACAGATACGCAGTATTTT
>NA|TRBD1|TRBJ2-1|TRBV28
CASSFHGTASYNEQFF
TGTGCCAGCAGTTTTCACGGGACAGCCAGCTACAATGAGCAGTTCTTC
>NA|NA|TRBJ2-7|TRBV7-2
CASSLAVGSDEQYF
TGTGCCAGCAGCTTAGCAGTGGGAAGTGACGAGCAGTACTTC
>NA|NA|TRBJ2-3|TRBV27
CASSRQTSTDTQYF
TGTGCCAGCAGCAGGCAGACTAGCACAGATACGCAGTATTTT
>NA|NA|TRBJ2-3|TRBV2
CASSRTTAFSTDTQYF
TGTGCCAGCAGTCGGACTACCGCATTTAGCACAGATACGCAGTATTTT
>NA|NA|TRBJ2-2|TRBV6-4
CASSEGPMGGYTGELFF
TGTGCCAGCAGTGAAGGTCCGATGGGGGGTTACACCGGGGAGCTGTTTTTT
>NA|NA|TRBJ1-4|TRBV7-9
CASSLIGSEKLFF
TGTGCCAGCAGCTTAATTGGCAGTGAAAAACTGTTTTTT
>NA|TRBD1|TRBJ1-1|TRBV11-3
CASSLSRGTEAFF
TGTGCCAGCAGCTTATCCAGGGGGACTGAAGCTTTCTTT
>NA|NA|TRBJ2-7|TRBV11-2
CASSLNEQYF
TGTGCCAGCAGCTTAAACGAGCAGTACTTC
>once|NA|TRBJ1-1|TRBV6-5
CASSWTWDTEAFF
TGTGCCAGCAGCTGGACCTGGGACACTGAAGCTTTCTTT
>NA|NA|TRBJ1-4|TRBV2
CASIGVATNEKLFF
TGTGCCAGCATTGGGGTTGCAACTAATGAAAAACTGTTTTTT
>NA|NA|TRBJ2-1|TRBV6-5
CASSPDRNYNEQFF
TGTGCCAGCAGTCCTGACAGAAACTACAATGAGCAGTTCTTC
>NA|TRBD2|TRBJ2-2|TRBV10-2
CASGHDGLAGDTGELFF
TGCGCCAGCGGACACGACGGACTAGCGGGGGACACCGGGGAGCTGTTTTTT
>NA|NA|TRBJ1-1|TRBV5-6
CASSLFGNEAFF
TGTGCCAGCAGCTTGTTTGGTAATGAAGCTTTCTTT
>NA|NA|TRBJ2-3|TRBV25-1
CASSDPQGPSTDTQYF
TGTGCCAGCAGTGACCCACAGGGCCCGAGCACAGATACGCAGTATTTT
>NA|TRBD2|TRBJ2-2|TRBV11-3
CASSPGAGGGELFF
TGTGCCAGCAGCCCCGGAGCGGGAGGGGGGGAGCTGTTTTTT
>NA|TRBD1|TRBJ2-1|TRBV6-4
CASSGGQNLNEQFF
TGTGCCAGCAGTGGGGGACAGAACCTCAATGAGCAGTTCTTC
>NA|NA|TRBJ2-2|TRBV19
CASSISVGELFF
TGTGCCAGTAGTATTAGCGTCGGGGAGCTGTTTTTT